This T cell receptor (beta chain) was identified during a study of long-term antiretroviral therapy in people with HIV. Overall study results and limits: Clones showing expansion before ART dominated the repertoire at all time points.

Regarding this clone: Its antigen is not known.

Every one of the participants with HIV received treatment in the United States. The study used samples holding roughly 1-10 million cryopreserved PBMC before DNA extraction. The assay used was immunoSEQ (version v3.0), run at survey level. In sequencing, about 35,000-55,000 T-cell genomes per sample were targeted. TCRdb's copy holds only in-frame clones and misses some; the assay was immunoSEQ multiplex PCR. Among tens of thousands of clones listed, around 96% were seen once. With 5 bases removed from V and 3 bases from J, the gap between germline ends came to 11 bases. The CDR3 covers 13 residues. Germline values: CDR1 SGHAT, CDR2 FQDESV (reference sequence).

The rearrangement links TRBV11-1 to TRBJ2-7, with TRBD2 as a possible D gene (6 bases). This TCR was sampled from a woman aged 45-65 years with HIV. The sequenced sample was unsorted PBMCs, obtained 3.7 years after starting antiretroviral therapy. In DNA form, the CDR3 reads TGTGCCAGCAGCGCGGGGAGGAGCTACGAGCAGTACTTC. This sequence encodes CASSAGRSYEQYF.